One T cell receptor (beta chain) is described in this entry. Trimming stripped 3 bases from V and 10 bases from J, with 13 bases between. The CDR3 spans 13 residues. The germline gives CDR1 MNHNS, CDR2 SASEGT. These data belong to a study of blood T cell repertoires in COVID-19. Study at large: The United States, Italy and Spain were the sources of the acute and convalescent COVID-19 samples. Sources were T cells, B-cell-depleted T cells, or PBMCs; the material itself was cDNA or gDNA.

Authors' data handling: Amplification from reference gene primers served as the basis for estimated nucleated cell counts. Profiled with immunoSEQ multiplex PCR; TCRdb holds only in-frame clones, not every one. V, J and clone size are taken as reported in that table, and D and trimming were inferred from the DNA itself. The sample carries approximately 50,000 clones, around 88% recorded once. V is TRBV6-1 and J is TRBJ2-1; the D is unclear. The clonotype was recovered from a woman older than 75 with acute or convalescent COVID-19. Sample: peripheral blood. DNA of the CDR3: TGTGCCAGCAGTGACGACGAACCTAGGGAGCAGTTCTTC. It codes for CASSDDEPREQFF.